This T cell receptor (beta chain) is drawn from a study of blood T cell repertoires in COVID-19. In the study overall: Researchers got acute and convalescent COVID-19 samples from the United States, Italy and Spain. From T cells, B-cell-depleted T cells, or PBMCs came the material, which was cDNA or gDNA.

Original data processing: For nucleated cells, counts were estimated from reference gene primer amplification. Measured with immunoSEQ multiplex PCR; TCRdb has only the in-frame clones, and not every one. V and J calls plus clone size are reproduced from that table; the DNA served to infer D and trimming. The data hold some 120,000 clones, with roughly 86% observed a single time. Germline CDR1 is SNHLY and CDR2 is FYNNEI. V gave up 2 bases and J gave up 6 bases; unmatched junction bases: 5. The CDR3 is made up of 16 amino acids. The sequencing input was peripheral blood. This clonotype was obtained from a woman aged 60-75 years with acute or convalescent COVID-19. The chain is built from TRBV2 and TRBJ2-2, with 11 positions matching TRBD2. CDR3 sequence (DNA): TGTGCCAGCAGTGAAAAACTAGCGGGGGCCTCCGGGGAGCTGTTTTTT. It codes for CASSEKLAGASGELFF.